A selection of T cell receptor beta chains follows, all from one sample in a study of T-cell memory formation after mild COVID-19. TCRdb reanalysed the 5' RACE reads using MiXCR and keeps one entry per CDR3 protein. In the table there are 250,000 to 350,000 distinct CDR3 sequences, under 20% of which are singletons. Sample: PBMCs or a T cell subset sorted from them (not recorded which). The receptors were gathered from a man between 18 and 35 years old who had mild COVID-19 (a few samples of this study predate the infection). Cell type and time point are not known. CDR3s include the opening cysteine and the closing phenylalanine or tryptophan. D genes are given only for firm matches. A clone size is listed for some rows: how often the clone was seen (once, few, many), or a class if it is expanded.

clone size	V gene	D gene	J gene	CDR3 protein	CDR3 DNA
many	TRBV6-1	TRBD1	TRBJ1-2	CASSEIQGASYTF	TGTGCCAGCAGTGAAATACAGGGGGCGAGTTACACCTTC
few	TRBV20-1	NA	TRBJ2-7	CSARGHVKYEQYF	TGCAGTGCTAGAGGGCACGTCAAGTACGAGCAGTACTTC
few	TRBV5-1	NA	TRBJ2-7	CASSLVGRDEQYF	TGCGCCAGCAGCTTGGTTGGTCGGGACGAGCAGTACTTC
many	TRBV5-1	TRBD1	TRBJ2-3	CASSLNRGGTDTQYF	TGCGCCAGCAGCTTGAACAGGGGAGGCACAGATACGCAGTATTTT
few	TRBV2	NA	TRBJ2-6	CASWGFISGANVLTF	TGTGCCAGTTGGGGCTTCATCTCTGGGGCCAACGTCCTGACTTTC
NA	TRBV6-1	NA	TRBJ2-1	CASSPRYQGNNEQFF	TGTGCCAGCAGCCCAAGATACCAAGGGAACAATGAGCAGTTCTTC
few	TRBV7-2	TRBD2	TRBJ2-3	CASSLQTSGFTDTQYF	TGTGCCAGCAGCCTACAGACTAGCGGCTTCACAGATACGCAGTATTTT
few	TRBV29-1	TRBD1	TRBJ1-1	CSAGGLLGSYRAFF	TGCAGCGCAGGGGGCTTGCTAGGTAGTTACCGAGCTTTCTTT
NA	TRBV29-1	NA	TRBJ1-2	CSVESGRESYGYTF	TGCAGCGTTGAATCCGGCAGGGAAAGCTATGGCTACACCTTC
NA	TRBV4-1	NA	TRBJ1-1	CASSQDMDGKIGNTEAFF	TGCGCCAGCAGCCAAGATATGGACGGGAAGATAGGGAACACTGAAGCTTTCTTT
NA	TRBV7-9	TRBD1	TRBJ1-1	CASSARQGWSEAFF	TGTGCCAGCAGCGCGAGACAGGGTTGGTCTGAAGCTTTCTTT
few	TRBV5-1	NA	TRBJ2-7	CASSHPGAGYYEQYF	TGCGCCAGCAGCCACCCCGGGGCTGGCTACTACGAGCAGTACTTC
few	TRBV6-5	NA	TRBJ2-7	CASSSREGAIHEQYF	TGTGCCAGCAGTTCCAGGGAGGGGGCGATACACGAGCAGTACTTC
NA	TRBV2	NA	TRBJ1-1	CASSGVPPEAFF	TGTGCCAGCAGTGGCGTACCCCCTGAAGCTTTCTTT
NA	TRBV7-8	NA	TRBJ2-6	CASSSETDLGRGANVLTF	TGTGCCAGCAGCTCTGAGACAGACTTGGGGAGGGGGGCCAACGTCCTGACTTTC